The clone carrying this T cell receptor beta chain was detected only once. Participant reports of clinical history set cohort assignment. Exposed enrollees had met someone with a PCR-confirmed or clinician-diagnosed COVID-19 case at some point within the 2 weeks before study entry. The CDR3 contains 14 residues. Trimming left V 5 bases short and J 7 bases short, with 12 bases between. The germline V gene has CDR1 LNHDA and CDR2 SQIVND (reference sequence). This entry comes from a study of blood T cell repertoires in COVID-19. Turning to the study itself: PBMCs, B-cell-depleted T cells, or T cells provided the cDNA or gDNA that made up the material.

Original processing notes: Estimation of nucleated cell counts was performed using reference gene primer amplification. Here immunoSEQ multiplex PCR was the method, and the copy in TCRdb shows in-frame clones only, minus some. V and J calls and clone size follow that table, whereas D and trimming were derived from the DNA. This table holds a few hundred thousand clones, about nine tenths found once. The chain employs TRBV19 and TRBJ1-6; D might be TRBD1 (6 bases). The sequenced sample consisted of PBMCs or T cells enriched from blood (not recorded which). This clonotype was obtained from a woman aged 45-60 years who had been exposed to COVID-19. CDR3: CASSQGQPNSPLHF. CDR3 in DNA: TGTGCCAGTAGTCAGGGACAACCAAATTCACCCCTCCACTTT.